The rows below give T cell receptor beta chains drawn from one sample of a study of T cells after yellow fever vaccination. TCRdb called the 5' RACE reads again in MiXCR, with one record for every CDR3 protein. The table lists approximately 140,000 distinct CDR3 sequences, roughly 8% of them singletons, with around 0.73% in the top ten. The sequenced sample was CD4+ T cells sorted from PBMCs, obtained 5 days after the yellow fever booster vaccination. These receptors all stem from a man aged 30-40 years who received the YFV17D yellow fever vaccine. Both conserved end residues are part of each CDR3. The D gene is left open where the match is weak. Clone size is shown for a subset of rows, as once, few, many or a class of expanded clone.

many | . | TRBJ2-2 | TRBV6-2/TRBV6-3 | CASSRSSGRLGELFF | TGTGCCAGCAGTCGCTCTTCGGGGAGGTTGGGGGAGCTGTTTTTT
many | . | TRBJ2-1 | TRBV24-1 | CATSDSGRDEQFF | TGTGCCACCAGTGATTCGGGAAGGGATGAGCAGTTCTTC
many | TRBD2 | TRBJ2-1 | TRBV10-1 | CASSARGAYNEQFF | TGCGCCAGCAGTGCGCGGGGGGCTTACAATGAGCAGTTCTTC
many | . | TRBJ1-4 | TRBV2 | CASSENREAGKLFF | TGTGCCAGCAGTGAAAACAGGGAGGCAGGAAAACTGTTTTTT
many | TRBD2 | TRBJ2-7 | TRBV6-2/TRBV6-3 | CASNLAGVTYEQYF | TGTGCCAGCAATCTAGCGGGAGTCACCTACGAGCAGTACTTC
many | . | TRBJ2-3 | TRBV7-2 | CASSLSSADTQYF | TGTGCCAGCAGCTTAAGTAGTGCGGATACGCAGTATTTT
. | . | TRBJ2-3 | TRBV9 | CASSVVATWRRDTQYF | TGTGCCAGCAGCGTAGTGGCGACCTGGCGGCGGGATACGCAGTATTTT
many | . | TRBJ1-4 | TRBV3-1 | CASSPGAGAREKLFF | TGTGCCAGCAGCCCCGGCGCAGGGGCGCGTGAAAAACTGTTTTTT
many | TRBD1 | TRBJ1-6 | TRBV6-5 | CASSYTRDRGRRGNSPLHF | TGTGCCAGCAGTTACACCCGCGACAGGGGGCGAAGGGGTAATTCACCCCTCCACTTT
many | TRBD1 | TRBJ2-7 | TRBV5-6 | CASSRDRLYEQYF | TGTGCCAGCAGCCGGGACAGGCTCTACGAGCAGTACTTC
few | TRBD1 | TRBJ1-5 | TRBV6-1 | CASRITGASNQPQHF | TGTGCCAGCAGAATCACAGGGGCAAGCAATCAGCCCCAGCATTTT
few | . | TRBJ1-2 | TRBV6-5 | CASSYGRDYGYTF | TGTGCCAGCAGCTATGGACGGGACTATGGCTACACCTTC
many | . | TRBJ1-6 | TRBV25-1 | CASSEAGHNSPLHF | TGTGCCAGCAGTGAGGCAGGACATAATTCACCCCTCCACTTT
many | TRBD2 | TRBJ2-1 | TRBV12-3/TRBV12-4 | CASTHRTSGSSEQFF | TGTGCCAGCACCCACCGGACTAGCGGGAGTAGTGAGCAGTTCTTC
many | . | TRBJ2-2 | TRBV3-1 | CASSQRLVLTGELFF | TGTGCCAGCAGCCAAAGACTAGTGCTCACCGGGGAGCTGTTTTTT
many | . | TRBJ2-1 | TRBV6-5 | CASSYDGGFNEQFF | TGTGCCAGCAGTTACGACGGTGGCTTCAATGAGCAGTTCTTC
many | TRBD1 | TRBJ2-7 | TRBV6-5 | CASSSGQRAQYF | TGTGCCAGCAGTTCGGGACAGAGGGCGCAGTACTTC
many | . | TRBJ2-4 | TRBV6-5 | CASSYDLAKNIQYF | TGTGCCAGCAGTTACGACCTAGCCAAAAACATTCAGTACTTC
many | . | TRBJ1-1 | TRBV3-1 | CASSLKGDLRNTEAFF | TGTGCCAGCAGCCTCAAGGGTGACCTCAGGAACACTGAAGCTTTCTTT
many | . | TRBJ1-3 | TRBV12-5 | CASGPTGKAGNTIYF | TGTGCTAGTGGCCCCACAGGGAAGGCTGGAAACACCATATATTTT
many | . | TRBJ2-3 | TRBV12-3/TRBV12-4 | CASSPKPPYTQYF | TGTGCCAGCAGCCCGAAACCCCCTTATACGCAGTATTTT
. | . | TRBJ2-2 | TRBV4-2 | CASSQDYDTGELFF | TGTGCCAGCAGCCAAGATTACGACACCGGGGAGCTGTTTTTT
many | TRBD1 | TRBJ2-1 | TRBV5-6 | CASSLGQGVKQFF | TGTGCCAGCAGCCTCGGACAGGGGGTAAAGCAGTTCTTC
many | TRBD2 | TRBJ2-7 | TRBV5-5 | CASSLAGTRGSYEQYF | TGTGCCAGCAGCTTGGCTGGGACTAGAGGCTCCTACGAGCAGTACTTC
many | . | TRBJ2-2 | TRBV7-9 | CASSLAANTGELFF | TGTGCCAGCAGCTTAGCGGCGAACACCGGGGAGCTGTTTTTT
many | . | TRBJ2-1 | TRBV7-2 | CASSLAMGVNEQFF | TGTGCCAGCAGCTTAGCTATGGGGGTTAATGAGCAGTTCTTC
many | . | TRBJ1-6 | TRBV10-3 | CASLEGNFSPLHF | TGTGCCAGCCTCGAGGGGAATTTTTCACCCCTCCACTTT
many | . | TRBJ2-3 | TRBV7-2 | CASSRLVTDTQYF | TGTGCCAGCAGCCGACTAGTGACGGATACGCAGTATTTT
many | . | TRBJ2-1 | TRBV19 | CASSLMRSSEQFF | TGTGCCAGTAGCCTAATGAGGTCTAGTGAGCAGTTCTTC
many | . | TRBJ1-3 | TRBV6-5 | CASSYSGAGNTIYF | TGTGCCAGCAGTTACTCTGGGGCAGGAAACACCATATATTTT
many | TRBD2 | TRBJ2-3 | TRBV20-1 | CSANSGSTDTQYF | TGCAGTGCTAATAGCGGGAGTACAGATACGCAGTATTTT
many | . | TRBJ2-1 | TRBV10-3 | CAIRYSTSREGKQFF | TGTGCCATCCGTTATTCGACATCTCGAGAGGGAAAGCAGTTCTTC
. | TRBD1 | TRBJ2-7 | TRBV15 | CATSNLSGTGYYEQYF | TGTGCCACCAGCAACCTGTCCGGGACAGGATATTACGAGCAGTACTTC
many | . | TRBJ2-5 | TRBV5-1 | CASSILAGRSETQYF | TGCGCCAGCAGCATCCTTGCGGGACGATCAGAGACCCAGTACTTC
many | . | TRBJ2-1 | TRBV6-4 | CASRQDDYNEQFF | TGTGCCAGCAGACAGGACGACTACAATGAGCAGTTCTTC
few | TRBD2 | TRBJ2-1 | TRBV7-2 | CASSPGGAWEQFF | TGTGCCAGCAGCCCGGGAGGGGCTTGGGAGCAGTTCTTC
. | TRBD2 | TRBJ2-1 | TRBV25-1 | CASRPGLAANEQFF | TGTGCCAGCAGACCGGGACTAGCGGCAAATGAGCAGTTCTTC
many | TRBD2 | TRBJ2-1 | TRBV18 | CASSHLGLAGEYKQFF | TGTGCCAGCTCACACCTAGGACTAGCGGGTGAATATAAGCAGTTCTTC
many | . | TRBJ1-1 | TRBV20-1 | CSAPGTLTTEAFF | TGCAGTGCGCCCGGGACCCTGACCACTGAAGCTTTCTTT
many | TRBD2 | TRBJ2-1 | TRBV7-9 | CASSLGEGAGGVYNEQFF | TGTGCCAGCAGCTTAGGGGAGGGAGCGGGAGGGGTCTACAATGAGCAGTTCTTC
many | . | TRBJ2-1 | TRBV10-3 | CAISLGQYNEQFF | TGTGCCATCAGCTTAGGACAGTACAATGAGCAGTTCTTC
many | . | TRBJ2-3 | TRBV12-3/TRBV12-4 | CASSPRQSTTDTQYF | TGTGCCAGCAGTCCTAGACAGTCGACCACAGATACGCAGTATTTT
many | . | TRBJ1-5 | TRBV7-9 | CASSGDPRNQPQHF | TGTGCCAGCAGCGGAGATCCTCGCAATCAGCCCCAGCATTTT
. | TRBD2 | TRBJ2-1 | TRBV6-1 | CASRTTSGRFEQFF | TGTGCCAGCAGGACGACTAGCGGGAGATTTGAGCAGTTCTTC
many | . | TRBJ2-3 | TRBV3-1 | CASSQESSGTDTQYF | TGTGCCAGCAGCCAAGAATCTAGCGGCACAGATACGCAGTATTTT
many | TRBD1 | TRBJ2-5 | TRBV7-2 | CASSLLTGWETQYF | TGTGCCAGCAGCCTCTTGACAGGGTGGGAGACCCAGTACTTC
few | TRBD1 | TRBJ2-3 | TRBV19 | CASRGTGNTDTQYF | TGTGCCAGTAGAGGGACAGGGAACACAGATACGCAGTATTTT
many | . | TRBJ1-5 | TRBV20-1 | CSARSEPEEPQHF | TGCAGTGCTAGATCTGAGCCCGAGGAGCCCCAGCATTTT
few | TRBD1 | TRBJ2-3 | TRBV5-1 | CASSAHGQDVADTQYF | TGCGCCAGCAGCGCCCACGGACAGGATGTCGCAGATACGCAGTATTTT
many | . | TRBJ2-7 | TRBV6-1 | CASSGTWTSLGYEQYF | TGTGCCAGCAGTGGAACGTGGACATCCCTGGGCTACGAGCAGTACTTC
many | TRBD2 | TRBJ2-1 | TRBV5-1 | CASSLGTSSGEQFF | TGCGCCAGCAGCTTGGGGACTAGCTCGGGTGAGCAGTTCTTC
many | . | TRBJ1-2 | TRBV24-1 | CATSLENYGYTF | TGTGCCACCAGTTTGGAAAACTATGGCTACACCTTC
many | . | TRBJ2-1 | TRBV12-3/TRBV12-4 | CASSDYEGSGFRNEQFF | TGTGCCAGCAGTGACTACGAAGGTAGCGGTTTTCGCAATGAGCAGTTCTTC
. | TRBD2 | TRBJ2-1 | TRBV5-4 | CASSLTSGRQHNEQFF | TGTGCCAGCAGCCTGACTAGCGGGAGGCAACACAATGAGCAGTTCTTC
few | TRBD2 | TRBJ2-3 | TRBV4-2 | CASSPSSSGGGPSTDTQYF | TGTGCCAGCAGCCCTTCTTCTAGCGGGGGAGGACCTAGCACAGATACGCAGTATTTT
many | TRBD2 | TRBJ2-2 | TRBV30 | CAWSVRASGRGTGELFF | TGTGCCTGGAGTGTACGTGCTAGCGGGAGAGGCACCGGGGAGCTGTTTTTT
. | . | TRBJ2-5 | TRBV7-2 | CASSLSMETQYF | TGTGCCAGCAGCTTAAGTATGGAGACCCAGTACTTC
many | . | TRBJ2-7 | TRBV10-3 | CAISESPDPKQYF | TGTGCCATCAGTGAGTCCCCGGACCCCAAGCAGTACTTC
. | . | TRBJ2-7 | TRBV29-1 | CSVDLGAYEQYF | TGCAGCGTTGATCTTGGAGCCTACGAGCAGTACTTC